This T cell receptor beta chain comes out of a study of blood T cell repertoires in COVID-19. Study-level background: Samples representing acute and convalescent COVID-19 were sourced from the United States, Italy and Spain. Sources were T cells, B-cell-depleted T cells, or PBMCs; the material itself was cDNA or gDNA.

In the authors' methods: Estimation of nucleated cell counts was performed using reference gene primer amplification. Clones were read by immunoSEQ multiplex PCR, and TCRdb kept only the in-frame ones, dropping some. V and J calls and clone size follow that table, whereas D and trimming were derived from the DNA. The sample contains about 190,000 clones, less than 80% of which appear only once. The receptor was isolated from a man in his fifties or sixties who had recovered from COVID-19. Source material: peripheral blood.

CDR3 protein: CASSFSGDSGANVLTF. Written as DNA, the CDR3 is TGCGCCAGCAGCTTTTCTGGAGACTCTGGGGCCAACGTCCTGACTTTC. This sequence joins TRBV5-1 and TRBJ2-6; D not certain. V gave up 2 bases and J gave up 0 bases, with 9 bases separating them. The CDR3 contains 16 residues. CDR1 and CDR2 (germline): SGHRS, YFSETQ.